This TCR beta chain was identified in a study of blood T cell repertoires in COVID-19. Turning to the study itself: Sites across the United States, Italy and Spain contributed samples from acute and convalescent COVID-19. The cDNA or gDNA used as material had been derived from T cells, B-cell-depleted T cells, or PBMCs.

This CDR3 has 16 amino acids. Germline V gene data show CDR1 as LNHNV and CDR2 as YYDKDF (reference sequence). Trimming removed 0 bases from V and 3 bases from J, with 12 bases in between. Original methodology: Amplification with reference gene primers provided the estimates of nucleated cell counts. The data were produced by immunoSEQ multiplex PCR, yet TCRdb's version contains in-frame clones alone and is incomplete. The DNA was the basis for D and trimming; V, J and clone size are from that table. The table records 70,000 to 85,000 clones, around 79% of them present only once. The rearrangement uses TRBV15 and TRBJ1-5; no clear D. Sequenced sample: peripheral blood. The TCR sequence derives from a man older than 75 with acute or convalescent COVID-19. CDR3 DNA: TGTGCCACCAGCAGAGATAAAGCAGGATACAATCAGCCCCAGCATTTT. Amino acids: CATSRDKAGYNQPQHF.